The entry below describes one T cell receptor (beta chain). The antigen is not known. The sample comes from a study of blood T cells in healthy people across ages. Study outcomes and limitations: In long-lived donors, naive CD4+ cell counts and diversity exceeded those of aged donors.

The use of a sample-barcoded 5' primer and a J-beta primer mix characterized a second PCR of roughly 6 to 11 cycles. Sequencing yielded, for each sample, at least 2.5 million paired-end reads carrying CDR3. Each CDR3 protein gets one entry after TCRdb re-called the 5' RACE reads with MiXCR. The sample contains about a million distinct CDR3 sequences, around 46% of which appear only once. With 4 bases clipped from V and 0 bases from J, the junction kept 24 bases outside the gene matches. This CDR3 has 21 amino acids. CDR1 and CDR2 (germline): SGHRS, YFSETQ. Sequenced: blood. The TCR was taken from a young man in good health. This sequence joins TRBV5-1 and TRBJ2-7; 8 bases align to TRBD2. The CDR3 sequence: CASSEPGSRLAITKSSYEQYF. The CDR3 bases are TGCGCCAGCAGCGAACCCGGTTCGCGACTAGCGATAACAAAGAGCTCCTACGAGCAGTACTTC.